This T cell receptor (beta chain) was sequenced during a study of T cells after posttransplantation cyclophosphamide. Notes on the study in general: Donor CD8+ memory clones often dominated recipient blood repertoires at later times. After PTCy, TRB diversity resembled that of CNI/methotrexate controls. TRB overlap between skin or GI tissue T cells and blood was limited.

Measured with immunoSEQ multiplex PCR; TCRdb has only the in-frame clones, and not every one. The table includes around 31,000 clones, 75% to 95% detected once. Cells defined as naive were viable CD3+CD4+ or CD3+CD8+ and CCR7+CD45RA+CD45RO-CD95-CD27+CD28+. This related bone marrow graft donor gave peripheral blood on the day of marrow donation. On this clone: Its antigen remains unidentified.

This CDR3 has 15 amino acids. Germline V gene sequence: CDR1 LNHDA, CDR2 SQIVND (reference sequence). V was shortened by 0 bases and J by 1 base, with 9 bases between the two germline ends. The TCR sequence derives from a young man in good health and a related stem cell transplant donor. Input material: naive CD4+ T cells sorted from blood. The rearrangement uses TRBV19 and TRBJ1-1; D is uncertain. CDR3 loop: CASSIESTGNTEAFF. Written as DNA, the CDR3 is TGTGCCAGTAGTATAGAATCCACGGGGAACACTGAAGCTTTCTTT.